This is a list of T cell receptor beta chains from one sample in a study of graft-versus-host responses after intestinal transplantation. Sequenced by immunoSEQ multiplex PCR; TCRdb stores in-frame clones only, minus some. The data contain about 35,000 clones, roughly 93% of them singletons. What these receptors recognize is not known. Specimen: unstimulated CD8+ T cells sorted from spleen or lymph node cells, collected before transplant. Receptors were obtained from a human donor who was the organ donor for an intestinal transplant. Each CDR3 is given with its conserved first and last residue.

length: 13
V: TRBV6-5
J: TRBJ1-1
CDR3: CASSYGGNTEAFF

length: 15
V: TRBV7-8
J: TRBJ1-2
CDR3: CASSLVPGGYYGYTF

length: 13
V: TRBV30
J: TRBJ2-7
CDR3: CAWSVGDSYEQYF

length: 14
V: TRBV10-3
J: TRBJ2-7
CDR3: CAISDHQGSYEQYF

length: 13
V: TRBV27
J: TRBJ2-7
CDR3: CASSLGGGYEQYF

length: 12
V: TRBV16
J: TRBJ1-2
CDR3: CASSQGGYGYTF

length: 16
V: TRBV4-3
J: TRBJ2-7
CDR3: CASSQDRTSEAYEQYF

length: 14
V: TRBV25-1
J: TRBJ2-1
CDR3: CATQASTAYNEQFF

length: 14
V: TRBV5-1
J: TRBJ1-1
CDR3: CASSPGDRITEAFF

length: 13
V: TRBV28
J: TRBJ1-1
CDR3: CASTFDRGTEAFF

length: 12
V: TRBV9
J: TRBJ2-1
CDR3: CASSAANNEQFF

length: 12
V: TRBV6-1
J: TRBJ2-1
CDR3: CASRETYNEQFF

length: 12
V: TRBV19
J: TRBJ2-3
CDR3: CASRAGTDTQYF

length: 15
V: TRBV14
J: TRBJ2-5
CDR3: CASSQPGTGEETQYF

length: 13
V: TRBV13
J: TRBJ2-5
CDR3: CASSSRPGETQYF

length: 12
V: TRBV13
J: TRBJ2-1
CDR3: CASSLARDEQFF

length: 15
V: TRBV2
J: TRBJ2-5
CDR3: CASSEGTGVLFEQYF

length: 14
V: TRBV5-1
J: TRBJ2-1
CDR3: CASSGTSGDNEQFF

length: 15
V: TRBV27
J: TRBJ1-4
CDR3: CASSPQGPPNEKLFF

length: 13
V: TRBV19
J: TRBJ1-1
CDR3: CATSLSGDTEAFF

length: 13
V: TRBV6-4
J: TRBJ1-5
CDR3: CASSDAAGTPQHF

length: 15
V: TRBV7-8
J: TRBJ1-1
CDR3: CASRPTGGKNTEAFF

length: 13
V: TRBV19
J: TRBJ2-7
CDR3: CASSRNTGYEQYF

length: 19
V: TRBV10-3
J: TRBJ2-6
CDR3: CAISSLLSREGSGANVLTF

length: 17
V: TRBV7-2
J: TRBJ2-1
CDR3: CASSLNPTSFAYNEQFF

length: 15
V: TRBV28
J: TRBJ2-3
CDR3: CASSYGGGGTDTQYF

length: 13
V: TRBV19
J: TRBJ1-1
CDR3: CASSLGDNTEAFF

length: 10
V: TRBV7-9
J: TRBJ2-3
CDR3: CASKADTQYF

length: 15
V: TRBV19
J: TRBJ2-5
CDR3: CASSNRGRDQETQYF

length: 15
V: TRBV4-3
J: TRBJ2-7
CDR3: CASSQGTSGAYEQYF

length: 15
V: TRBV5-1
J: TRBJ2-7
CDR3: CASSFTRHSPYEQYF

length: 14
V: TRBV19
J: TRBJ1-2
CDR3: CASSPGTGGYGYTF

length: 13
V: TRBV4-1
J: TRBJ2-1
CDR3: CASSRGSYNEQFF

length: 15
V: TRBV7-6
J: TRBJ2-3
CDR3: CASSLGQGGADTQYF

length: 15
V: TRBV5-4
J: TRBJ2-3
CDR3: CASSLRREREDTQYF

length: 13
V: TRBV27
J: TRBJ1-1
CDR3: CASTNLGDTEAFF

length: 17
V: TRBV5-1
J: TRBJ2-2
CDR3: CASSASRLVGNTGELFF

length: 15
V: TRBV7-2
J: TRBJ1-5
CDR3: CASSLDQGAGQPQHF

length: 15
V: TRBV2
J: TRBJ2-7
CDR3: CASSSLAGDSYEQYF

length: 16
V: TRBV27
J: TRBJ2-7
CDR3: CASSPFSSEAIYEQYF

length: 12
V: TRBV4-1
J: TRBJ2-5
CDR3: CASSQDPKTQYF